The 4 T cell receptor beta chains listed next were all sequenced from one sample in a study of T cell changes during pregnancy in multiple sclerosis. This table comes from immunoSEQ multiplex PCR, and its TCRdb copy is limited to in-frame clones, with some not included. The sample has roughly 59,000 clones, 90% to 95% seen once. The specimen was peripheral blood, collected in the third trimester of pregnancy. All receptors derive from a female donor in good health, enrolled as a control in a pregnancy study.

This clone was counted once. V is TRBV7-9 and J is TRBJ2-2; perhaps TRBD1 as D (5 bases). The CDR3 sequence is 14 residues long. V was trimmed by 3 bases and J by 5 bases, leaving 10 bases between them. CDR1 is SEHNR, CDR2 FQNEAQ, per germline (reference sequence). The CDR3 region is CASSFGAGTGELFF. The CDR3, as DNA: TGTGCCAGCAGCTTTGGGGCAGGGACCGGGGAGCTGTTTTTT.

The gene calls are TRBV7-9 and TRBJ2-7, with unresolved D. Deletions cut 10 bases from V and 2 bases from J, with 9 bases between. The CDR3 loop spans 11 amino acids. Germline V gene lookup returns CDR1 SEHNR and CDR2 FQNEAQ (reference sequence). The CDR3 DNA sequence: TGTGCCACAGAGGCCCCCTACGAGCAGTACTTC. Translating gives CATEAPYEQYF.

The chain joins TRBV12-5 to TRBJ1-1; 8 positions match TRBD1. Germline values: CDR1 LGHNT, CDR2 FRNRAP. The trim removed 2 bases at V and 5 bases at J, leaving 10 bases unmatched. CDR3 size: 16 residues. The CDR3, as DNA: TGTGCTAGTGGTTTGTACACCCCCAGGGGGCTTACTGAAGCTTTCTTT. It translates to CASGLYTPRGLTEAFF.

The chain links TRBV2 to TRBJ2-1, with D possibly matching TRBD1 (5 bases). Germline V lookup: CDR1 SNHLY, CDR2 FYNNEI. Trimming removed 6 bases at V and 10 bases at J, with 16 bases between. The CDR3 has 13 amino acids. For the CDR3, the DNA is TGTGCCAGCAGCGATAGGGGCTGGACCGAGCAGTTCTTC. Its translation: CASSDRGWTEQFF.